One T cell receptor (beta chain) is described in this entry. Its recognized antigen is unknown. No clone much larger than this one lies a single base away; base qualities are absent. This sample is drawn from a study of graft-versus-host responses after intestinal transplantation (dated by TCRdb to the early 2020s). For context, the study as a whole: Recipients received multivisceral, liver-intestinal, or isolated intestinal transplants. Samples from a few later patients were sequenced in-house on an Illumina MiSeq with MiXCR processing rather than by the commercial service. Donor T cell macrochimerism was defined as a peak of at least 4% donor T cells among recipient peripheral blood mononuclear cells. The cohort enrolled about two dozen intestinal transplant recipients, one of whom was a retransplant, and a few patients without pretransplant specimens were excluded. Every recipient was given anti-thymocyte globulin induction, followed by around three years of maintenance tacrolimus and steroids. To identify alloreactive clones, pre-transplant mixed lymphocyte reaction products were sequenced and then compared with unstimulated pre-transplant donor and recipient T cells. After intestinal transplantation, graft-versus-host and host-versus-graft alloreactive T cell clones were followed in the graft, circulation and bone marrow using bulk TCR-beta CDR3 sequencing. Study-wide findings and limitations: Early after transplant, peak levels of circulating GvH clones were found to be associated with declines in HvG clones. In the allografts of patients with donor T cell macrochimerism, GvH to HvG T cell clonal ratios were high. The relatively low number and heterogeneity of intestinal transplant patients limited the conclusions. GvH clones were detected in recipient bone marrow, and some appeared earlier in ileal mucosa or blood, consistent with an intestinal mucosal origin.

The time point label, read with the paper, signifies: cells obtained before transplantation from donor or recipient. CD3+CD4+ and CD3+CD8+ populations were FACS-sorted from unstimulated pre-transplant donor and recipient cells taken from spleen or lymph nodes. Library construction relied on the immunoSEQ multiplex PCR assay. For most patients, genomic DNA was isolated using the Qiagen DNeasy Blood and Tissue Kit and was shipped frozen to Adaptive Biotechnologies for TCR sequencing. For most patients, high-throughput TCR-beta CDR3 sequencing of genomic DNA was performed by Adaptive Biotechnologies. In the original analysis: TCR sequencing data for approximately 19 patients were retrieved from Adaptive's ImmunoSEQ software; a few other patients were processed with MiXCR and VDJtools. To correct CD4 versus CD8 sorting errors, any sequence found in both subsets at a frequency ratio below 5:1 was removed. Because the origin of CDR3 nucleotide sequences shared between donor and recipient could not be assigned, those sequences were removed. Alloreactive clones required at least 2-fold expansion over unstimulated cells and minimum CFSE-low frequency of 0.002% (template counts) or 0.001% (read counts). Clones were considered mappable if detected in sequenced pre-transplant spleen, lymph node, or MLR CFSE-low populations of the donor or recipient. The cumulative frequency of alloreactive clones was calculated as a percentage of all sequences, weighted by copy number. TCRdb mirrors the immuneACCESS table, restricted to in-frame sequences. Some clones are absent from its copies; in checked studies, under half trace to an unresolved V gene, and the reason for the others is unknown. V, J and clone size reflect that table, while D and trimming were determined from the DNA. Here the sample has over 70,000 clones; around four fifths occur a single time. Of the sample, 17% falls within the top ten clones.

In the germline V gene, CDR1 corresponds to MNHNS and CDR2 to SASEGT. The CDR3 measures 14 amino acids from cysteine to phenylalanine. The kept DNA is CDR3 alone, 42 bases in frame from the first base. The V end gives up 5 bases and the J end 2 bases, leaving 4 bases in the junction not matched to a gene. The material sequenced was unstimulated CD8+ T cells sorted from spleen or lymph node cells, taken before intestinal transplant. Rearrangement joined TRBV6-1 to TRBJ2-3, with 7 bases in between that match TRBD2. The TCR comes from a human donor who received an intestinal transplant. The CDR3 reads CASSLGLVTDTQYF. DNA sequence: TGTGCCAGCAGTCTCGGACTAGTCACAGATACGCAGTATTTT.